This entry features one T cell receptor beta chain sequence. Its matching antigen is unknown. These data belong to a study of response to subunit inactivated influenza vaccine. Study findings and constraints: Each seasonal influenza vaccination recruits few new T cells, the authors suggested.

This CDR3 has 13 residues. Losses at the gene ends were 6 bases for V and 2 bases for J; bases not matched to a gene: 2. CDR1 ENHRY and CDR2 SYGVKD come from the germline V gene. Each CDR3 protein is one row after TCRdb ran MiXCR on the RT-PCR reads. The sample shows about 540,000 distinct CDR3 sequences, approximately 20% of them seen only once. The same sample was also used in a study of T cells expressing NK-cell markers. From that paper: cDNA encoding TCR beta was synthesized via 5'RACE template switching incorporating UMIs.

The material sequenced was CD4+ T cells sorted from PBMCs, taken roughly 13 days after vaccination. This rearrangement joins TRBV10-3 to TRBJ1-1; TRBD1 matches at 8 bases. The TCR was taken from a man in his fifties who received an inactivated influenza vaccine. The CDR3 here is CAIRDRDNTEAFF. In DNA form, the CDR3 reads TGTGCCATCAGGGACAGGGACAACACTGAAGCTTTCTTT.